These T cell receptor beta chains were read from a single sample in a study of cytomegalovirus exposure and HLA in healthy donors. Sequencing used immunoSEQ multiplex PCR; TCRdb keeps in-frame clones, though not all of them. This table has under 200,000 clones, about 68% appearing once. Sample: PBMCs. The receptors derive from a female donor in good health and CMV-seronegative. Both conserved end residues are part of each CDR3. Each record gives: J gene, V gene, clone size, D gene, CDR3 protein, CDR3 DNA. The D gene is left open where the match is weak. Size values are once, few and many counts, or a class for expanded clones, and some rows have none.

j_gene: TRBJ2-5; v_gene: TRBV19; abundance: .; d_gene: TRBD2; CDR3aa: CASSTLAVQETQYF; CDR3nt: TGTGCCAGTAGTACGCTAGCGGTCCAAGAGACCCAGTACTTC
j_gene: TRBJ2-3; v_gene: TRBV15; abundance: few; d_gene: TRBD1; CDR3aa: CATSRDDGSRGPYTDTQYF; CDR3nt: TGTGCCACCAGCAGAGATGACGGGTCGAGGGGGCCGTACACAGATACGCAGTATTTT
j_gene: TRBJ2-7; v_gene: TRBV6-1; abundance: once; d_gene: TRBD2; CDR3aa: CASSVLGTSALYEQYF; CDR3nt: TGTGCCAGCAGTGTCCTCGGGACTAGTGCCCTCTACGAGCAGTACTTC
j_gene: TRBJ2-1; v_gene: TRBV7-8; abundance: .; d_gene: .; CDR3aa: CASSLRDTGYNEQFF; CDR3nt: TGTGCCAGCAGCTTAAGGGACACGGGCTACAATGAGCAGTTCTTC
j_gene: TRBJ2-2; v_gene: TRBV7-3; abundance: .; d_gene: .; CDR3aa: CASSSRLTGELFF; CDR3nt: TGTGCCAGCAGCTCCCGACTGACCGGGGAGCTGTTTTTT
j_gene: TRBJ1-6; v_gene: TRBV4-2; abundance: .; d_gene: .; CDR3aa: CASSSANSPLHF; CDR3nt: TGTGCCAGCAGCTCAGCGAATTCACCCCTCCACTTT
j_gene: TRBJ2-7; v_gene: TRBV28; abundance: .; d_gene: .; CDR3aa: CASRPAGWHEQYF; CDR3nt: TGTGCCAGCCGCCCGGCAGGGTGGCACGAGCAGTACTTC
j_gene: TRBJ2-1; v_gene: TRBV4-3; abundance: few; d_gene: .; CDR3aa: CASSQPQGPYNEQFF; CDR3nt: TGCGCCAGCAGCCAACCCCAGGGGCCGTACAATGAGCAGTTCTTC
j_gene: TRBJ2-7; v_gene: TRBV28; abundance: .; d_gene: .; CDR3aa: CASSLTGIASEQYF; CDR3nt: TGTGCCAGCAGTTTAACCGGGATAGCTTCCGAGCAGTACTTC
j_gene: TRBJ2-7; v_gene: TRBV19; abundance: .; d_gene: TRBD1; CDR3aa: CASSSLPDRASKQYF; CDR3nt: TGTGCCAGTAGTTCCTTACCGGACAGGGCATCAAAGCAGTACTTC
j_gene: TRBJ2-3; v_gene: TRBV28; abundance: .; d_gene: TRBD2; CDR3aa: CASSSGLAGESGTDTQYF; CDR3nt: TGTGCCAGCAGTTCCGGACTAGCGGGAGAATCAGGCACAGATACGCAGTATTTT
j_gene: TRBJ2-3; v_gene: TRBV4-3; abundance: .; d_gene: .; CDR3aa: CASRLSLGSSTDTQYF; CDR3nt: TGCGCCAGCAGGCTTTCACTAGGGAGTAGTACAGATACGCAGTATTTT
j_gene: TRBJ1-1; v_gene: TRBV9; abundance: .; d_gene: .; CDR3aa: CASSVGTSPNTEAFF; CDR3nt: TGTGCCAGCAGCGTCGGGACATCCCCGAACACTGAAGCTTTCTTT
j_gene: TRBJ1-6; v_gene: TRBV5-6; abundance: .; d_gene: .; CDR3aa: CASSLGSSYNSPLHF; CDR3nt: TGTGCCAGCAGCTTGGGCAGCTCCTATAATTCACCCCTCCACTTT
j_gene: TRBJ1-6; v_gene: TRBV6-4; abundance: few; d_gene: .; CDR3aa: CASSSSQGDSPLHF; CDR3nt: TGTGCCAGCAGTTCCTCCCAGGGCGATTCACCCCTCCACTTT
j_gene: TRBJ2-7; v_gene: TRBV28; abundance: once; d_gene: .; CDR3aa: CASSLTGESYEQYF; CDR3nt: TGTGCCAGCAGTTTAACAGGCGAATCCTACGAGCAGTACTTC
j_gene: TRBJ1-1; v_gene: TRBV19; abundance: .; d_gene: .; CDR3aa: CATDRNTEAFF; CDR3nt: TGTGCCACCGACAGGAACACTGAAGCTTTCTTT
j_gene: TRBJ2-4; v_gene: TRBV5-1; abundance: .; d_gene: TRBD1; CDR3aa: CASSEQGIVNIQYF; CDR3nt: TGCGCCAGCAGTGAACAGGGGATCGTGAACATTCAGTACTTC
j_gene: TRBJ2-1; v_gene: TRBV4-1; abundance: .; d_gene: TRBD2; CDR3aa: CASGGVLDNEQFF; CDR3nt: TGCGCCAGCGGGGGGGTCCTTGACAATGAGCAGTTCTTC
j_gene: TRBJ2-1; v_gene: TRBV7-2; abundance: once; d_gene: TRBD2; CDR3aa: CASSFLAGGHSYNEQFF; CDR3nt: TGTGCCAGCAGCTTTCTAGCGGGGGGTCACTCCTACAATGAGCAGTTCTTC
j_gene: TRBJ2-5; v_gene: TRBV29-1; abundance: .; d_gene: TRBD1; CDR3aa: CSVAVGTGGQETQYF; CDR3nt: TGCAGCGTTGCGGTGGGGACAGGGGGCCAAGAGACCCAGTACTTC
j_gene: TRBJ2-1; v_gene: TRBV5-6; abundance: .; d_gene: .; CDR3aa: CASSLGADNEQFF; CDR3nt: TGTGCCAGCAGCTTAGGCGCGGACAATGAGCAGTTCTTC
j_gene: TRBJ2-7; v_gene: TRBV7-2; abundance: .; d_gene: TRBD1; CDR3aa: CASSTGGDRGSDEQYF; CDR3nt: TGTGCCAGCAGCACGGGGGGGGACAGGGGTAGCGACGAGCAGTACTTC
j_gene: TRBJ1-6; v_gene: TRBV6-1; abundance: .; d_gene: .; CDR3aa: CASREGTQNSPLHF; CDR3nt: TGTGCCAGCAGGGAGGGGACCCAGAACTCACCCCTCCACTTT
j_gene: TRBJ2-1; v_gene: TRBV6-5; abundance: .; d_gene: .; CDR3aa: CASSYQGPRGNEQFF; CDR3nt: TGTGCCAGCAGTTACCAGGGGCCCAGAGGCAATGAGCAGTTCTTC
j_gene: TRBJ1-1; v_gene: TRBV18; abundance: .; d_gene: .; CDR3aa: CASSSGRWGAFF; CDR3nt: TGTGCCAGCTCATCAGGGAGGTGGGGAGCTTTCTTT
j_gene: TRBJ1-2; v_gene: TRBV6-5; abundance: .; d_gene: .; CDR3aa: CASSSPRQGRGYTF; CDR3nt: TGTGCCAGCAGTTCCCCCCGGCAGGGGCGGGGCTACACCTTC
j_gene: TRBJ2-1; v_gene: TRBV4-3; abundance: .; d_gene: TRBD2; CDR3aa: CASSQEATSGARSYNEQFF; CDR3nt: TGCGCCAGCAGCCAAGAAGCGACTAGCGGGGCCCGCTCCTACAATGAGCAGTTCTTC
j_gene: TRBJ2-3; v_gene: TRBV18; abundance: .; d_gene: TRBD2; CDR3aa: CASSEFETSGRGTDTQYF; CDR3nt: TGTGCCAGCTCCGAATTCGAGACTAGCGGACGGGGGACAGATACGCAGTATTTT
j_gene: TRBJ2-2; v_gene: TRBV5-1; abundance: .; d_gene: TRBD2; CDR3aa: CASSPGGSPGFGELFF; CDR3nt: TGCGCCAGCAGCCCGGGAGGCTCACCCGGCTTCGGGGAGCTGTTTTTT
j_gene: TRBJ1-1; v_gene: TRBV7-2; abundance: .; d_gene: .; CDR3aa: CASSLSGLGTEAFF; CDR3nt: TGTGCCAGCAGCTTATCAGGGTTGGGCACTGAAGCTTTCTTT
j_gene: TRBJ2-7; v_gene: TRBV5-5; abundance: .; d_gene: .; CDR3aa: CASSLGTGYEQYF; CDR3nt: TGTGCCAGCAGCTTGGGGACTGGCTACGAGCAGTACTTC
j_gene: TRBJ1-5; v_gene: TRBV6-1; abundance: once; d_gene: .; CDR3aa: CASSHGTRGNQPQHF; CDR3nt: TGTGCCAGCTCACACGGGACACGCGGCAATCAGCCCCAGCATTTT
j_gene: TRBJ2-1; v_gene: TRBV9; abundance: .; d_gene: .; CDR3aa: CASSVKARRELSYNEQFF; CDR3nt: TGTGCCAGCAGCGTAAAGGCCCGGCGGGAACTCTCCTACAATGAGCAGTTCTTC
j_gene: TRBJ1-6; v_gene: TRBV10-3; abundance: .; d_gene: .; CDR3aa: CAISENGRANSPLHF; CDR3nt: TGTGCCATCAGTGAGAACGGCAGGGCCAATTCACCCCTCCACTTT
j_gene: TRBJ2-5; v_gene: TRBV7-2; abundance: few; d_gene: .; CDR3aa: CASSRTSTQETQYF; CDR3nt: TGTGCCAGCAGCCGAACATCAACCCAAGAGACCCAGTACTTC
j_gene: TRBJ1-1; v_gene: TRBV30; abundance: .; d_gene: .; CDR3aa: CAWSSSMGQGKVEAFF; CDR3nt: TGTGCCTGGAGTTCATCAATGGGGCAGGGGAAAGTGGAAGCTTTCTTT
j_gene: TRBJ1-5; v_gene: TRBV28; abundance: .; d_gene: .; CDR3aa: CASRGAQPEPQHF; CDR3nt: TGTGCCAGCAGGGGGGCCCAGCCGGAGCCCCAGCATTTT
j_gene: TRBJ1-4; v_gene: TRBV7-2; abundance: .; d_gene: .; CDR3aa: CASSSRGMSEKLFF; CDR3nt: TGTGCCAGCAGCTCCCGGGGTATGTCCGAAAAACTGTTTTTT
j_gene: TRBJ2-1; v_gene: TRBV11-2; abundance: .; d_gene: TRBD2; CDR3aa: CASSYERERGNEQFF; CDR3nt: TGTGCCAGCAGCTACGAGCGGGAGCGGGGCAATGAGCAGTTCTTC
j_gene: TRBJ1-1; v_gene: TRBV11-3; abundance: .; d_gene: TRBD1; CDR3aa: CASSLGQGAAFF; CDR3nt: TGTGCCAGCAGCTTAGGACAGGGGGCGGCTTTCTTT
j_gene: TRBJ1-6; v_gene: TRBV6-4; abundance: .; d_gene: .; CDR3aa: CASRAGSNSPLHF; CDR3nt: TGTGCCAGCAGGGCAGGCTCCAATTCACCCCTCCACTTT
j_gene: TRBJ1-1; v_gene: TRBV5-6; abundance: .; d_gene: .; CDR3aa: CASSLGGADTEAFF; CDR3nt: TGTGCCAGCAGCTTAGGGGGGGCGGACACTGAAGCTTTCTTT
j_gene: TRBJ2-3; v_gene: TRBV5-1; abundance: .; d_gene: TRBD1; CDR3aa: CASSLDRGITDTQYF; CDR3nt: TGCGCCAGCAGCTTGGACAGGGGTATTACAGATACGCAGTATTTT
j_gene: TRBJ2-3; v_gene: TRBV4-1; abundance: .; d_gene: .; CDR3aa: CASSQGGPDTQYF; CDR3nt: TGCGCCAGCAGCCAAGGAGGGCCAGATACGCAGTATTTT
j_gene: TRBJ1-5; v_gene: TRBV30; abundance: .; d_gene: .; CDR3aa: CAWSNGVGQPQHF; CDR3nt: TGTGCCTGGAGTAATGGAGTGGGTCAGCCCCAGCATTTT